The 17 T cell receptor beta chains reported below all come from one sample, sequenced in a study of shared clonotypes between healthy human individuals. Repertoires were generated with immunoSEQ multiplex PCR, while TCRdb's copy carries only in-frame clones and drops some. The table has under 1,100,000 clones, under 80% seen once; the top ten hold around 1.5%. The sequenced sample consisted of memory CD4+ T cells sorted from blood. The subset is: CD45RA-negative fraction. The receptors come from a young man in good health.

V and J are TRBV18 and TRBJ1-1, with D perhaps matching TRBD1 (6 bases). The CDR3 covers 15 residues. Per germline, CDR1 KGHSH and CDR2 LQKENI. V lost 3 bases to trimming and J lost 0 bases, with 11 bases between them. CDR3 region: CASSPQGILNTEAFF. The DNA for the CDR3 is TGTGCCAGCTCACCCCAGGGGATCTTGAACACTGAAGCTTTCTTT.

V and J are TRBV10-3 and TRBJ2-7; TRBD2 aligns across 9 bases. Germline V CDR1 and CDR2: ENHRY, SYGVKD. V lost 3 bases to trimming and J lost 2 bases; unmatched junction nucleotides: 8. The CDR3 is 16 residues long. The CDR3 DNA follows: TGTGCCATCAGTGAAAACCTAGCGGGGAAAGCCTACGAGCAGTACTTC. Translated: CAISENLAGKAYEQYF.

This chain links TRBV4-1 with TRBJ2-5, with 14 nucleotides matching TRBD2. Germline V lookup: CDR1 MGHRA, CDR2 YSYEKL. Trimming took 7 bases from V and 5 from J; bases not matched to a gene: 9. CDR3 size: 16 residues. The CDR3 region is CASKRLAGGPLETQYF. CDR3 nucleotide sequence: TGCGCCAGCAAGAGACTAGCGGGAGGGCCATTGGAGACCCAGTACTTC.

In nucleotides, the CDR3 is TGTGCCTGGGACCCTAGCGGGAGGGCCGTCGGAACAGATACGCAGTATTTT. This sequence encodes CAWDPSGRAVGTDTQYF. This chain uses TRBV30 with TRBJ2-3; 12 positions agree with TRBD2. The CDR3 contains 17 residues. Trimming took 5 bases from V and 3 from J; bases not matched to a gene: 12. The germline gives CDR1 GTSNPN, CDR2 SVGIG (reference sequence).

V gene TRBV7-9 combines with J gene TRBJ2-5; possibly TRBD2 for D (6 bases). The V end was cut by 6 bases, the J end by 5 bases, with 16 bases between. CDR1 is SEHNR and CDR2 is FQNEAQ in the germline V gene (reference sequence). The CDR3 extends over 14 amino acids. As DNA, the CDR3 is TGTGCCAGCAGACCCCTGGAGGGATACGAGACCCAGTACTTC. Its translation is CASRPLEGYETQYF.

This chain joins TRBV5-1 and TRBJ2-2, with 8 nucleotides matching TRBD2. CDR3 size: 15 residues. From germline, CDR1 is SGHRS and CDR2 YFSETQ. The J segment lost 1 base and the V segment lost 4 bases, leaving 3 bases of the junction unmatched. DNA for the CDR3: TGCGCCAGCAGCGCGGGGGGAATGAACACCGGGGAGCTGTTTTTT. It translates to CASSAGGMNTGELFF.

The chain links TRBV15 to TRBJ2-3; D not resolved. This CDR3 is 16 amino acids long. Germline CDR1 and CDR2: LNHNV and YYDKDF (reference sequence). The V gene lost 1 base and the J gene lost 2 bases, with 13 bases spanning the gap. DNA for the CDR3: TGTGCCACCAGCAGAGTTCGGCCCTCAGACACAGATACGCAGTATTTT. Translating it yields CATSRVRPSDTDTQYF. Looking up the rest from reference TRBV15 and TRBJ2-3 gives the full variable domain: DAMVIQNPRYQVTQFGKPVTLSCSQTLNHNVMYWYQQKSSQAPKLLFHYYDKDFNNEADTPDNFQSRRPNTSFCFLDIRSPGLGDTAMYLCATSRVRPSDTDTQYFGPGTRLTVL.

The gene calls are TRBV10-1 and TRBJ1-2, with unresolved D. The CDR3 is 13 residues long. V was clipped by 0 bases and J by 7 bases, with 9 bases between them. CDR1 is WNHNN, CDR2 SYGVQD, per germline (reference sequence). This CDR3 is CASSESRQGGYTF. CDR3 bases: TGCGCCAGCAGTGAGTCGAGGCAAGGTGGCTACACCTTC.

This chain connects TRBV5-1 to TRBJ2-6, with D possibly called TRBD1 or TRBD2 (5 bases each). This CDR3 spans 18 amino acids. CDR1 SGHRS and CDR2 YFSETQ come from the germline V gene. The V end lost 4 bases, the J end lost 0 bases, and 17 bases lay between the germline ends. The CDR3 DNA reads TGCGCCAGCAGCCAATCCGGGACCCCATCCTCTGGGGCCAACGTCCTGACTTTC. This sequence encodes CASSQSGTPSSGANVLTF. The full variable domain, in which reference TRBV5-1 and TRBJ2-6 provide the parts outside the CDR3, is KAGVTQTPRYLIKTRGQQVTLSCSPISGHRSVSWYQQTPGQGLQFLFEYFSETQRNKGNFPGRFSGRQFSNSRSEMNVSTLELGDSALYLCASSQSGTPSSGANVLTFGAGSRLTVL.

For this clone: The same CDR3 is also encoded by other DNA sequences in this sample. V is TRBV2 and J is TRBJ1-5, with D hard to call. Germline V CDR1 and CDR2: SNHLY, FYNNEI. The CDR3 is 13 residues long. The V gene lost 4 bases and the J gene lost 0 bases, with 4 bases spanning the gap. The CDR3 nucleotides read TGTGCCAGCAGTGTCTATAGCAATCAGCCCCAGCATTTT. The encoded protein is CASSVYSNQPQHF.

The chain has TRBV5-4 and TRBJ2-1; D is ambiguous. The CDR3 is made up of 14 amino acids. The V end was cut by 2 bases, the J end by 10 bases, with 16 bases between. Germline lookup yields CDR1 SGHNT and CDR2 YYREEE (reference sequence). The CDR3 DNA is TGTGCCAGCAGCTTAGACGTAGGGCCTCGGGAGCAGTTCTTC. Its translation: CASSLDVGPREQFF.

The gene calls are TRBV7-2 and TRBJ1-5; 8 bases agree with TRBD1. The CDR3 consists of 14 residues. Germline V lookup: CDR1 SGHTA, CDR2 FQGNSA. V dropped 4 bases and J dropped 4; count of bases not matched to a gene: 3. The CDR3 sequence: CASSWTGNNQPQHF. For the CDR3, the DNA is TGTGCCAGCAGCTGGACAGGGAATAATCAGCCCCAGCATTTT.

V gene TRBV13 combines with J gene TRBJ1-1; 9 bases fit TRBD1. CDR3 size: 16 residues. Germline V gives CDR1 PRHDT, CDR2 FYEKMQ (reference sequence). The V gene end was trimmed by 5 bases and the J gene end by 1 base; junction bases not matched to a gene: 8. The CDR3 here is CASSPRTGEGNTEAFF. CDR3 nucleotide sequence: TGTGCCAGCAGCCCCCGGACAGGGGAGGGGAACACTGAAGCTTTCTTT.

This clone occurred many times. The chain carries TRBV30 and TRBJ2-2, with D maybe TRBD1 (6 bases). The CDR3 runs 13 residues. The V end lost 5 bases, the J end lost 6 bases, and 13 bases lay between the germline ends. Germline V lookup: CDR1 GTSNPN, CDR2 SVGIG (reference sequence). The CDR3 DNA is TGTGCCTGGTCCAGGGGTCAGGCCGGGGAGCTGTTTTTT. This sequence encodes CAWSRGQAGELFF.

This chain uses TRBV30 with TRBJ2-2; tentative D call: TRBD1 (6 bases). V was pared by 4 bases and J by 7 bases, with 16 bases between. CDR1 and CDR2 (germline): GTSNPN, SVGIG (reference sequence). This CDR3 contains 14 residues. DNA of the CDR3: TGTGCCTGGAAACTCCAGGGGCAGAGCGGGGAGCTGTTTTTT. This codes for CAWKLQGQSGELFF.

V is TRBV7-2 and J is TRBJ1-1; D remains unclear. CDR3 length equals 16 residues. V dropped 2 bases and J dropped 0 bases, with 13 bases sitting between them. Germline lookup yields CDR1 SGHTA and CDR2 FQGNSA. CDR3 DNA sequence: TGTGCCAGCAGCTTAATTTTCCGCCCGTTGAACACTGAAGCTTTCTTT. It is translated as CASSLIFRPLNTEAFF.

This chain connects TRBV4-1 to TRBJ2-7; 7 bases match TRBD1. The J segment lost 1 base and the V segment lost 1 base, leaving 10 bases of the junction unmatched. Looked up from germline, CDR1 is MGHRA and CDR2 is YSYEKL. The CDR3 has 17 amino acids. As DNA, the CDR3 is TGCGCCAGCAGCCAAGTGGGGAGAGACAGGGCGTCCTACGAGCAGTACTTC. Residues: CASSQVGRDRASYEQYF.